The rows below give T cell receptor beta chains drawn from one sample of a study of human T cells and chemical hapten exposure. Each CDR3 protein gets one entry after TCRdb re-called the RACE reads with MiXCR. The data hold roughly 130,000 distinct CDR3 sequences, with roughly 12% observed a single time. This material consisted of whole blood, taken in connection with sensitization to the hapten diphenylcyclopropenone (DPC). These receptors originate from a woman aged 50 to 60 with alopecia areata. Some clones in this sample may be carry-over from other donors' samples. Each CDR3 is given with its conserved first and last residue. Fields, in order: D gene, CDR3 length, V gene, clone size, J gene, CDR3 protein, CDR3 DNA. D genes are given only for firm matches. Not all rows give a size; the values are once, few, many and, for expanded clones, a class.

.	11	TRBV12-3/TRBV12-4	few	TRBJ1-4	CASSLKEKLFF	TGTGCCAGCAGTTTAAAGGAAAAACTGTTTTTT
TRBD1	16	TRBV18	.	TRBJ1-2	CVSSLGQGFSIGGYTF	TGTGTCAGCTCACTAGGACAGGGCTTCTCGATTGGAGGCTACACCTTC
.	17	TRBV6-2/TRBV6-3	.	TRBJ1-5	CASSYTLDNYSNQPQHF	TGTGCCAGCAGTTACACTTTGGACAACTATAGCAATCAGCCCCAGCATTTT
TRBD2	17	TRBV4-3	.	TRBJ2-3	CASSQGLAGTLTDTQYF	TGCGCCAGCAGCCAAGGACTAGCGGGGACCCTCACAGATACGCAGTATTTT
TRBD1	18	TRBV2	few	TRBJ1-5	CASSFPGTGGLGNQPQHF	TGTGCCAGCAGTTTCCCCGGGACAGGGGGCTTAGGGAATCAGCCCCAGCATTTT
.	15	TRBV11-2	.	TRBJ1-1	CASSSIKDSRTEAFF	TGTGCCAGCAGCTCCATAAAGGACAGCCGGACTGAAGCTTTCTTT
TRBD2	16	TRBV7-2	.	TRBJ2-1	CASSRLAGGAYNEQFF	TGTGCCAGCAGCCGACTAGCGGGGGGGGCCTACAATGAGCAGTTCTTC
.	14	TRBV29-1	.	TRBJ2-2	CSVEGRLDTGELFF	TGCAGCGTGGAGGGGAGATTGGACACCGGGGAGCTGTTTTTT
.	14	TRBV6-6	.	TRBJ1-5	CASSYREGNQPQHF	TGTGCCAGCAGTTACAGGGAGGGCAATCAGCCCCAGCATTTT
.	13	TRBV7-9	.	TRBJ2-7	CASSQGTGLEQYF	TGTGCCAGCAGCCAAGGGACTGGCCTGGAGCAGTACTTC
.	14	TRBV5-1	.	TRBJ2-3	CASSLKEEENTQYF	TGCGCCAGCAGCTTGAAAGAGGAGGAAAATACGCAGTATTTT
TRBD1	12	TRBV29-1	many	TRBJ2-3	CSGTTGQDTQYF	TGCAGCGGGACGACAGGGCAGGATACGCAGTATTTT
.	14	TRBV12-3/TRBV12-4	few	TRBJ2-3	CAILRQVLTDTQYF	TGTGCCATCCTACGACAGGTCTTGACAGATACGCAGTATTTT
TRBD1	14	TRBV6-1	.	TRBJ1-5	CACSGQGAGQPQHF	TGTGCCTGCTCTGGACAGGGGGCGGGTCAGCCCCAGCATTTT
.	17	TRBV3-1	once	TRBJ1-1	CASSQDPSPTRNTEAFF	TGTGCCAGCAGCCAAGATCCCTCCCCGACGCGGAACACTGAAGCTTTCTTT
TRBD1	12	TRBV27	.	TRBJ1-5	CASSIGQGPQHF	TGTGCCAGCAGTATCGGACAGGGTCCCCAGCATTTT
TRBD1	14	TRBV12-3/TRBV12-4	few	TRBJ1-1	CASSFQTGGDLAFF	TGTGCCAGCAGTTTCCAGACAGGGGGGGACCTAGCTTTCTTT
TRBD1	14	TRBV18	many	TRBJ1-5	CASSPGQGTQPQHF	TGTGCCAGCTCACCCGGACAGGGCACACAGCCCCAGCATTTT
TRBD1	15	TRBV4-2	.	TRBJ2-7	CASSPPGQGAGEQYF	TGTGCCAGCAGCCCACCTGGACAGGGGGCGGGGGAGCAGTACTTC
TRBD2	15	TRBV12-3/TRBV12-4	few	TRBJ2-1	CASSYSGGALNEQFF	TGTGCCAGCAGCTACAGCGGGGGGGCCCTCAATGAGCAGTTCTTC
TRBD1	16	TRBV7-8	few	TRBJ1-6	CASSWGRTGGNSPLHF	TGTGCCAGCAGTTGGGGTAGGACAGGGGGTAATTCACCCCTCCACTTT
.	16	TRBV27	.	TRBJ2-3	CASSLGPGGRGDTQYF	TGTGCCAGCAGTTTGGGCCCGGGGGGCCGGGGAGATACGCAGTATTTT
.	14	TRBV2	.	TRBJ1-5	CASSESGAFQPQHF	TGTGCCAGCAGTGAATCAGGGGCTTTTCAGCCCCAGCATTTT
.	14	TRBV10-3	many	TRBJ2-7	CAISELGTAYEQYF	TGTGCCATCAGTGAGCTCGGGACTGCCTACGAGCAGTACTTC
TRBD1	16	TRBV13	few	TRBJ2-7	CASSPGADRGSYEQYF	TGTGCCAGCAGCCCGGGGGCCGACAGGGGGTCCTACGAGCAGTACTTC
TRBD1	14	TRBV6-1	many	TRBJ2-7	CASSPGQVTYEQYF	TGTGCCAGCAGTCCGGGACAGGTTACCTACGAGCAGTACTTC
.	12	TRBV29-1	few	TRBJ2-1	CSVSNIRNEQFF	TGCAGCGTGTCCAATATAAGGAATGAGCAGTTCTTC
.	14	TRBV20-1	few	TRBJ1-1	CSARLTEMNTEAFF	TGCAGTGCTAGGCTTACCGAGATGAACACTGAAGCTTTCTTT
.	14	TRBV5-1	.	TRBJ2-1	CASSARSSYNEQFF	TGCGCCAGCAGTGCCCGGAGCTCCTACAATGAGCAGTTCTTC
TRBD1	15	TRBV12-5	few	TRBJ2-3	CASGSGTGITDTQYF	TGTGCTAGTGGTTCCGGGACAGGGATTACAGATACGCAGTATTTT
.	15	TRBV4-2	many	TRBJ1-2	CASSQDTVAPGGYTF	TGTGCCAGCAGCCAAGATACTGTAGCCCCAGGTGGCTACACCTTC
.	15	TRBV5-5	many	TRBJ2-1	CASISLGGASHEQFF	TGTGCCAGCATCTCGCTTGGGGGCGCTTCTCATGAGCAGTTCTTC
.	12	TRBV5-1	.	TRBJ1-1	CASTSDGAEAFF	TGCGCCAGCACTTCGGACGGGGCCGAAGCTTTCTTT
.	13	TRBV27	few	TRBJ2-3	CASSSVTTDTQYF	TGTGCCAGCAGTTCGGTCACCACAGATACGCAGTATTTT
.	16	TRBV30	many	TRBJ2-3	CAWKLFGTRSTDTQYF	TGTGCCTGGAAGCTATTCGGGACACGTAGCACAGATACGCAGTATTTT
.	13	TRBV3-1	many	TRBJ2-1	CASSQAARYEQFF	TGTGCCAGCAGCCAGGCCGCTAGATATGAGCAGTTCTTC
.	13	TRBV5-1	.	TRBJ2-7	CASGGIAGHEQYF	TGCGCCAGCGGGGGTATTGCGGGTCACGAGCAGTACTTC
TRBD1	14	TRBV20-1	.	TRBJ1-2	CSASRTGGNYGYTF	TGCAGTGCTAGTCGAACAGGGGGCAACTATGGCTACACCTTC
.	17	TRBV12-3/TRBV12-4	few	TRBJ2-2	CASSPGQPLPNTGELFF	TGTGCCAGCAGTCCCGGACAGCCCTTACCGAACACCGGGGAGCTGTTTTTT
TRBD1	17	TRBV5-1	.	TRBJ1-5	CASSLGTGGKGNQPQHF	TGCGCCAGCAGCTTGGGGACAGGGGGCAAGGGCAATCAGCCCCAGCATTTT
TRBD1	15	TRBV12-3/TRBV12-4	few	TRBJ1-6	CASTVGTGGYSPLHF	TGTGCCAGCACCGTGGGGACAGGGGGTTATTCACCCCTCCACTTT
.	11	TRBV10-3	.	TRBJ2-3	CAIRLADTQYF	TGTGCCATCAGACTAGCAGATACGCAGTATTTT
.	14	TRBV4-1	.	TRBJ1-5	CASSQDTDGPPQHF	TGCGCCAGCAGCCAGGATACAGACGGGCCGCCCCAGCATTTT
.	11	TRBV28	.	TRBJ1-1	CASIGWEKAFF	TGTGCCAGCATTGGGTGGGAGAAAGCTTTCTTT
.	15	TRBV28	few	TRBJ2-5	CASRLGPGAQETQYF	TGTGCCAGCAGGCTGGGGCCGGGAGCCCAAGAGACCCAGTACTTC
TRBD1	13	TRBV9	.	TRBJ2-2	CASSSQGAGELFF	TGTGCCAGCAGCTCTCAGGGGGCCGGGGAGCTGTTTTTT
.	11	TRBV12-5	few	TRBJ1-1	CASGRDTEAFF	TGTGCTAGTGGCAGGGACACAGAAGCTTTCTTT
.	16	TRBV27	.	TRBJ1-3	CASSPMMYSSGNTIYF	TGTGCCAGCAGTCCCATGATGTACTCCTCTGGAAACACCATATATTTT
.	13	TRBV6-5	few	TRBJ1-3	CASRPFSGNTIYF	TGTGCCAGCAGACCCTTCTCTGGAAACACCATATATTTT
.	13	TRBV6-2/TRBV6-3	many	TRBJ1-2	CASSPDGPYGYTF	TGTGCCAGCAGCCCGGACGGACCCTATGGCTACACCTTC